Each of the 28 T cell receptor beta chains below was sequenced from the same sample in a study of blood T cell repertoires in COVID-19. Profiling relied on immunoSEQ multiplex PCR, and the TCRdb table lists in-frame clones only, not all of them. The table lists under 40,000 clones, more than 85% of them singletons, with 30% to 45% in the top ten. Sequenced: peripheral blood. The receptors originated from a man between 60 and 75 years old with active or convalescent COVID-19.

The chain joins TRBV9 to TRBJ2-7; 7 bases agree with TRBD1. There are 14 residues in the CDR3. V was pared by 4 bases and J by 6 bases, with 10 bases of the junction left unmatched. Germline CDR1 reads SGDLS; CDR2 reads YYNGEE. Written as DNA, the CDR3 is TGTGCCAGCAGCCCGACAGGGAATCGCGTCGAGCAGTACTTC. It yields the protein CASSPTGNRVEQYF.

The V call is TRBV5-6, the J call TRBJ1-3; weak D call: TRBD1 (5 bases). The CDR3 runs 15 residues. Trimming stripped 2 bases from V and 0 bases from J, with 9 bases between. Germline V gene sequence: CDR1 SGHDT, CDR2 YYEEEE. The CDR3 DNA reads as TGTGCCAGCAGCTTCCGACAGAGCTCTGGAAACACCATATATTTT. Translating it yields CASSFRQSSGNTIYF.

The V gene is TRBV10-3, the J gene TRBJ2-7; D remains ambiguous. Germline V gene sequence: CDR1 ENHRY, CDR2 SYGVKD. V lost 3 bases and J lost 7, with 13 bases in between. The CDR3 is made up of 13 amino acids. The CDR3 spells CAISDLTGGEQYF. The CDR3 DNA follows: TGTGCCATCAGTGACCTGACGGGTGGGGAGCAGTACTTC.

The V gene is TRBV28, the J gene TRBJ1-2, with TRBD1 matching over 8 bases. V shed 6 bases, J shed 3 bases, and the junction held 6 bases outside the gene matches. Germline assignment: CDR1 MDHEN and CDR2 SYDVKM. The CDR3 loop spans 14 amino acids. This CDR3 reads CASSLRTGYYGYTF. Written as DNA, the CDR3 is TGTGCCAGCAGCCTGAGGACAGGGTACTATGGCTACACCTTC.

The chain carries TRBV20-1 and TRBJ1-4; D unclear. V was shortened by 3 bases and J by 8 bases, with 7 bases between the two germline ends. The V gene's germline CDR1 is DFQATT and CDR2 SNEGSKA (reference sequence). The CDR3 runs 11 residues. The CDR3, as DNA: TGCAGTGCTAGGGCCGTAGAAAAACTGTTTTTT. Residues: CSARAVEKLFF.

This clone showed up just a few times. The CDR3: CASSAGTGGPSTNEKLFF. The CDR3 bases are TGTGCCAGCAGCGCAGGGACAGGGGGCCCCTCAACTAATGAAAAACTGTTTTTT. V gene TRBV11-2 combines with J gene TRBJ1-4; 12 bases are a match to TRBD1. This CDR3 is 18 amino acids long. With V trimmed by 5 bases and J by 0 bases, 7 bases remained unmatched. Germline loops: CDR1 SGHAT, CDR2 FQNNGV.

The rearrangement links TRBV11-3 to TRBJ2-3, with D hard to call. The length of the CDR3 is 15 residues. Trimming stripped 1 base from V and 0 bases from J, with 8 bases between. CDR1 is SGHNT and CDR2 is YENEEA in the germline V gene. CDR3 nucleotide sequence: TGTGCCAGCAGCTTAGGAACTCATAGCACAGATACGCAGTATTTT. Protein: CASSLGTHSTDTQYF.

This chain joins TRBV3-1 (or the pseudogene TRBV3-2) and TRBJ1-2, with D perhaps TRBD1 (5 bases). From germline, CDR1 is LGHDT and CDR2 YNNKEL (reference sequence). This CDR3 spans 13 amino acids. V was trimmed by 0 bases and J by 11 bases, leaving 13 bases between them. The CDR3 region is CASSQDGARGYTF. The DNA of the CDR3 is TGTGCCAGCAGCCAAGATGGGGCCCGAGGTTACACCTTC.

This clone is a singleton in its sample. The chain employs TRBV2 and TRBJ2-7; D not certain. The length of the CDR3 is 11 residues. Germline V gene sequence: CDR1 SNHLY, CDR2 FYNNEI. Trimming pared 5 bases from V and 0 bases from J, leaving 2 bases between. CDR3 loop: CASSYSYEQYF. Here the CDR3 DNA reads TGTGCCAGCAGTTACTCCTACGAGCAGTACTTC.

V usage is TRBV5-1 and J usage is TRBJ1-1; 7 bases match TRBD1. Germline trimming cut 0 bases from V and 3 bases from J; bases unmatched to any gene: 8. The CDR3 totals 16 residues. CDR1 and CDR2 from the germline V gene are SGHRS and YFSETQ. CDR3 nucleotide sequence: TGCGCCAGCAGCTTGGTGGCAGGGGGTAAAGACACTGAAGCTTTCTTT. The encoded protein is CASSLVAGGKDTEAFF.

This clone was counted a few times. The chain has TRBV7-9 and TRBJ2-4; 8 nucleotides match TRBD1. CDR3 length equals 14 residues. The V gene's germline CDR1 is SEHNR and CDR2 FQNEAQ (reference sequence). V dropped 4 bases and J dropped 4; count of bases not matched to a gene: 3. The DNA of the CDR3 is TGTGCCAGCAGCTCTTGGACAGGGAAAAACATTCAGTACTTC. Translation gives CASSSWTGKNIQYF. Filled out from reference TRBV7-9 and TRBJ2-4, the complete variable domain reads DTGVSQNPRHKITKRGQNVTFRCDPISEHNRLYWYRQTLGQGPEFLTYFQNEAQLEKSRLLSDRFSAERPKGSFSTLEIQRTEQGDSAMYLCASSSWTGKNIQYFGAGTRLSVL.

This chain joins TRBV7-2 and TRBJ2-3; 7 bases agree with TRBD1. Germline V gene lookup returns CDR1 SGHTA and CDR2 FQGNSA. The CDR3 sequence is 15 residues long. With V trimmed by 5 bases and J by 2 bases, 7 bases remained unmatched. CDR3 bases: TGTGCCAGCAGCCCTACGACAGGGTTCACAGATACGCAGTATTTT. Translating gives CASSPTTGFTDTQYF. The whole variable domain, filled in from reference TRBV7-2 and TRBJ2-3, reads GAGVSQSPSNKVTEKGKDVELRCDPISGHTALYWYRQSLGQGLEFLIYFQGNSAPDKSGLPSDRFSAERTGGSVSTLTIQRTQQEDSAVYLCASSPTTGFTDTQYFGPGTRLTVL.

J is TRBJ1-2 and V is TRBV4-3; the D is unclear. This CDR3 is built from 17 residues. Germline V CDR1 and CDR2: LGHNA, YSLEER. Trimming took off 0 bases at V and 5 bases at J, with 19 bases between the two ends. CDR3 residues: CASSQDPGSATGYGYTF. The CDR3 bases are TGCGCCAGCAGCCAAGACCCCGGTTCCGCGACGGGGTATGGCTACACCTTC.

The V gene is TRBV18, the J gene TRBJ2-2; D not certain. CDR1 and CDR2 (germline): KGHSH, LQKENI. The CDR3 runs to 16 residues. V was cut by 0 bases and J by 7 bases, with 15 bases left in between. This CDR3 reads CASSPPRSQVVGELFF. The CDR3 DNA is TGTGCCAGCTCACCACCGAGATCGCAGGTGGTCGGGGAGCTGTTTTTT.

The V call is TRBV10-3, the J call TRBJ2-3; 8 positions match TRBD1. The CDR3 covers 14 residues. Trimming took 10 bases from V and 6 from J; bases not matched to a gene: 12. The germline CDR1 and CDR2 sequences are ENHRY and SYGVKD. The CDR3 DNA sequence: TGTGCCACGACAGGGGCCAAACTCGGGGATACGCAGTATTTT. Its protein is CATTGAKLGDTQYF.

This CDR3 is CASSLPGGSETEAFF. In nucleotides, the CDR3 is TGCGCCAGCAGCCTACCAGGGGGCTCGGAGACTGAAGCTTTCTTT. The chain joins TRBV5-1 to TRBJ1-1, with 8 bases aligning to TRBD1. CDR3 length equals 15 residues. Germline V gene data show CDR1 as SGHRS and CDR2 as YFSETQ. V gave up 4 bases and J gave up 5 bases; unmatched junction bases: 10. Filled out from reference TRBV5-1 and TRBJ1-1, the complete variable domain reads KAGVTQTPRYLIKTRGQQVTLSCSPISGHRSVSWYQQTPGQGLQFLFEYFSETQRNKGNFPGRFSGRQFSNSRSEMNVSTLELGDSALYLCASSLPGGSETEAFFGQGTRLTVV.

The chain has TRBV7-3 and TRBJ1-1; a weak D match, TRBD1 (6 bases). The V end was cut by 3 bases, the J end by 1 base, with 6 bases between. CDR3 length: 13 residues. Per germline, CDR1 SGHTA and CDR2 FQGTGA. Here the CDR3 DNA reads TGTGCCAGCAGCTTCAGGGGGAACACTGAAGCTTTCTTT. This encodes CASSFRGNTEAFF. Full variable domain (missing parts from reference TRBV7-3 and TRBJ1-1): GAGVSQTPSNKVTEKGKYVELRCDPISGHTALYWYRQSLGQGPEFLIYFQGTGAADDSGLPNDRFFAVRPEGSVSTLKIQRTERGDSAVYLCASSFRGNTEAFFGQGTRLTVV.

The chain uses TRBV4-1 and TRBJ2-1, with 12 bases fitting TRBD2. Trimming removed 0 bases from V and 6 bases from J; junction bases left unmatched: 15. Per germline, CDR1 MGHRA and CDR2 YSYEKL. The CDR3 is 20 residues long. CDR3 residues: CASSQEGYRSGLAGGNEQFF. For the CDR3, the DNA is TGCGCCAGCAGCCAAGAAGGTTACAGGTCGGGACTAGCGGGCGGCAATGAGCAGTTCTTC.

The V and J genes are TRBV19 and TRBJ1-2; TRBD1 agrees at 10 bases. CDR1 is LNHDA, CDR2 SQIVND, per germline (reference sequence). The V gene end was trimmed by 6 bases and the J gene end by 2 bases; junction bases not matched to a gene: 9. The CDR3 is 16 amino acids. CDR3 amino acids: CASRPRDRGRNYGYTF. As DNA, the CDR3 is TGTGCCAGTAGACCCCGGGACAGGGGAAGGAACTATGGCTACACCTTC.

Note on this clone: Relative to the germline gene, one junction end is altered; a read error may explain this. This rearrangement joins TRBV7-7 to TRBJ2-5, with 9 bases that match TRBD1. This CDR3 comprises 15 residues. Germline CDR1 is SSHAT and CDR2 is FNYEAQ (reference sequence). The DNA for the CDR3 is TGTGCTAGCAGCTTAGGGACAGGGCCGCAAGAGACCCAGTACTTC. Amino acids: CASSLGTGPQETQYF.

This clone was recorded a few times. J is TRBJ1-5 and V is TRBV5-1; D is undetermined. Germline assignment: CDR1 SGHRS and CDR2 YFSETQ. V lost 3 bases and J 5 bases, leaving 9 bases between the germline ends. This CDR3 spans 13 amino acids. CDR3 nucleotides: TGCGCCAGCAGCTCCGGGCGGGATCAGCCCCAGCATTTT. Its translation is CASSSGRDQPQHF.

The chain uses TRBV5-1 and TRBJ2-3; 7 bases align to TRBD1. Unmatched junction bases numbered 3, after V lost 3 bases and J lost 2 bases. The CDR3 contains 14 residues. Germline V gene sequence: CDR1 SGHRS, CDR2 YFSETQ. CDR3 coding DNA: TGCGCCAGCAGCTCGGACAGGATCACAGATACGCAGTATTTT. It encodes CASSSDRITDTQYF.

This clone turned up a few times. The genes are TRBV20-1 and TRBJ2-1; TRBD2 agrees at 8 bases. The CDR3 spans 12 residues. V was pared by 3 bases and J by 8 bases, with 3 bases of the junction left unmatched. From germline, CDR1 is DFQATT and CDR2 SNEGSKA (reference sequence). This chain's CDR3 is CSASLGGDEQFF. CDR3 bases: TGCAGTGCTAGTCTCGGGGGGGATGAGCAGTTCTTC.

The gene calls are TRBV5-1 and TRBJ2-3; 8 nucleotides agree with TRBD2. Germline V CDR1 and CDR2: SGHRS, YFSETQ. V shed 8 bases and J 4 bases; nucleotides not matched to a gene: 9. CDR3 size: 14 residues. The CDR3 spells CASNSGTTADTQYF. CDR3 in DNA: TGCGCCAGTAATAGCGGGACAACGGCAGATACGCAGTATTTT.

In its sample, this clone was seen once. The chain employs TRBV7-2 and TRBJ1-3, with D tentatively TRBD1 (6 bases). This CDR3 is built from 15 residues. The germline V gene has CDR1 SGHTA and CDR2 FQGNSA. Trimming removed 1 base at V and 8 bases at J, with 15 bases between. This chain's CDR3 is CASSLEQGKSYTIYF. For the CDR3, the DNA is TGTGCCAGCAGCTTAGAACAGGGAAAGTCATACACCATATATTTT.

This sequence joins TRBV10-3 and TRBJ2-1, with a possible D match to TRBD2 (5 bases). The CDR3 spans 18 residues. The V end was cut by 0 bases, the J end by 5 bases, with 20 bases between. The germline V gene has CDR1 ENHRY and CDR2 SYGVKD. The CDR3 DNA follows: TGTGCCATCAGTGAGTCGATCCCGGGATCCACCCTTCACAATGAGCAGTTCTTC. Protein product: CAISESIPGSTLHNEQFF.

The chain is built from TRBV7-3 and TRBJ2-2, with D tentatively TRBD2 (6 bases). The CDR3 spans 15 residues. Germline CDR1 SGHTA, CDR2 FQGTGA. V was trimmed by 4 bases and J by 4 bases, leaving 13 bases between them. CDR3 sequence (DNA): TGTGCCAGCAGCTCGCTGGGGAGGAGCACCGGGGAGCTGTTTTTT. Protein product: CASSSLGRSTGELFF.

CDR3 region: CAWGRENTEAFF. The CDR3 coding sequence is TGTGCCTGGGGGAGGGAGAACACTGAAGCTTTCTTT. The chain couples TRBV30 to TRBJ1-1; no firm D call. The CDR3 covers 12 residues. Per the germline V gene, CDR1 is GTSNPN and CDR2 is SVGIG (reference sequence). The germline V and J ends were trimmed by 5 bases and 1 base, with 8 bases remaining between them.